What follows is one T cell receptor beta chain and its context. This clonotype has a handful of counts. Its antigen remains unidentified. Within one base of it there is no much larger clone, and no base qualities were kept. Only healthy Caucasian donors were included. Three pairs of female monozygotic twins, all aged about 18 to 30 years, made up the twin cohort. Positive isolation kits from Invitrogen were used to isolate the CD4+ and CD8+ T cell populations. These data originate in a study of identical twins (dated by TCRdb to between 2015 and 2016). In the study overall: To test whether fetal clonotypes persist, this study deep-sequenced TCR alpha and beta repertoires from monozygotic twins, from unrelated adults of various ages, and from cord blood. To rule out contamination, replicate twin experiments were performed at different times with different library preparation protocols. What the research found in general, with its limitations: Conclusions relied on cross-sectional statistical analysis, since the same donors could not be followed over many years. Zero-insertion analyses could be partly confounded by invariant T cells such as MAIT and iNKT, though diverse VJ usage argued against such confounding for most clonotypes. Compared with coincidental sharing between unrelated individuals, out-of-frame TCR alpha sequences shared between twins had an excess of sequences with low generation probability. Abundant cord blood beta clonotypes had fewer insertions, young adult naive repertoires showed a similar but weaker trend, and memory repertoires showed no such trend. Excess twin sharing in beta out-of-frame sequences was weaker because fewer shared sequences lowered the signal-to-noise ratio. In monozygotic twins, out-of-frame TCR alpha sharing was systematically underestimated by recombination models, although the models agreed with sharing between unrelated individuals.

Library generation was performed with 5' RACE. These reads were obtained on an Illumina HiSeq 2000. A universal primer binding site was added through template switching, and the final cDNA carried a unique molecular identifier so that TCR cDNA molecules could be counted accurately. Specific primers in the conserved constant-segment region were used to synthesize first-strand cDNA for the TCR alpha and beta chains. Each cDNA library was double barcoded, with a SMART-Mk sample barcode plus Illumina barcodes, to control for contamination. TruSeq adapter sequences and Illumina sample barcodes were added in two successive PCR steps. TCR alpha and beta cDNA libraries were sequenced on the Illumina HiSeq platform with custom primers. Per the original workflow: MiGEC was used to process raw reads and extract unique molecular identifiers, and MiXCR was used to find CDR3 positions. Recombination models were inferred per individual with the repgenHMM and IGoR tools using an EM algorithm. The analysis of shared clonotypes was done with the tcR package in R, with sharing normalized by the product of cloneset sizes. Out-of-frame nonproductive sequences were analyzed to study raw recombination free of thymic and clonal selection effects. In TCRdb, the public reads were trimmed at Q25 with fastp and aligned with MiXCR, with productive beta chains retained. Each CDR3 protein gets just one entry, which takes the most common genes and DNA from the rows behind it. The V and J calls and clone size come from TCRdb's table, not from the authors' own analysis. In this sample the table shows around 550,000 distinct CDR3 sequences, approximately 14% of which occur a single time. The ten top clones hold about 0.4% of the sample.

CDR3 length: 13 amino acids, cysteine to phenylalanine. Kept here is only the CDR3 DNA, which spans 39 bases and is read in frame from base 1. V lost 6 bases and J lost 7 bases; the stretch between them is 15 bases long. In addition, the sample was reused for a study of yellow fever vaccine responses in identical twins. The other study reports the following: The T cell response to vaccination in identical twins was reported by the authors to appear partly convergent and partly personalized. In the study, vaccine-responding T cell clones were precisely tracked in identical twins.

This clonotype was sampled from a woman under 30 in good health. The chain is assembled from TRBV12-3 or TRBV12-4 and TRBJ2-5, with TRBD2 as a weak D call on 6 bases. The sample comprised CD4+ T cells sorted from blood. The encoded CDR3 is CASRLTSSGTQYF. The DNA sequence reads TGTGCCAGCAGGCTGACTAGTTCAGGGACCCAGTACTTC.